The present TCR beta chain was sequenced within a study of cytomegalovirus exposure and HLA in healthy donors. Points from the study as a whole: Prediction of most subjects' HLA-A and HLA-B alleles by TCR beta sequences was reportedly accurate. Judged likely to be a sequencing artifact was a cluster of highly shared sequence variants. In the analysis, some V segments, TRBV6-2 and TRBV6-3 included, were excluded as indistinguishable.

The PCR employed 60 Vbeta primers together with 13 Jbeta primers. Repertoires were generated with immunoSEQ multiplex PCR, while TCRdb's copy carries only in-frame clones and drops some. The sample totals 150,000 or so clones. Donors in the study were healthy people who gave bone marrow. Points on this clone: The target antigen is unknown.

Germline CDR1 is MDHEN and CDR2 is SYDVKM. With 9 bases clipped from V and 5 bases from J, the junction kept 6 bases outside the gene matches. This CDR3 region has 12 residues. This clonotype was sampled from a man younger than 35 in good health and CMV-seronegative. The rearrangement uses TRBV28 and TRBJ1-2, with TRBD1 matching 7 bases. The sequenced sample consisted of PBMCs. The CDR3 region has the DNA TGTGCCAGTATTAACAGGGGATATGGCTACACCTTC. Translating gives CASINRGYGYTF.